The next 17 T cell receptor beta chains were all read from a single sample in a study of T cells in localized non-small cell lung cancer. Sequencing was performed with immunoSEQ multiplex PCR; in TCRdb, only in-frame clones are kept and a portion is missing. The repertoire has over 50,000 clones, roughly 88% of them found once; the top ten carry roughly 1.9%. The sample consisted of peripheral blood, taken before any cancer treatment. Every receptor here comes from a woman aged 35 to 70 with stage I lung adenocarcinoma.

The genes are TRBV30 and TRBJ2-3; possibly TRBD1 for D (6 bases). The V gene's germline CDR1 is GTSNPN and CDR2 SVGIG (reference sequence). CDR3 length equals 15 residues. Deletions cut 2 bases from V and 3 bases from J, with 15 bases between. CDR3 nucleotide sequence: TGTGCCTGGAGTTTAACAGGGAGTGTGACAGATACGCAGTATTTT. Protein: CAWSLTGSVTDTQYF.

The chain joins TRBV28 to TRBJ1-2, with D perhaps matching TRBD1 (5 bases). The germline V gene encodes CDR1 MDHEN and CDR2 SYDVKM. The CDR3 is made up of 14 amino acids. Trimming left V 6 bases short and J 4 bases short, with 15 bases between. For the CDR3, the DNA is TGTGCCAGCAGGGGGATGGGACGAAGCTATGGCTACACCTTC. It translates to CASRGMGRSYGYTF.

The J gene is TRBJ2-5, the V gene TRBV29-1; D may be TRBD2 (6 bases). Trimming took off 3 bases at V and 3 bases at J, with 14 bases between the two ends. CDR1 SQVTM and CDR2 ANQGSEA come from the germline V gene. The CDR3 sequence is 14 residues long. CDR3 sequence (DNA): TGCAGCGTTGATTCACTAGGAGGGAAAGAGACCCAGTACTTC. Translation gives CSVDSLGGKETQYF.

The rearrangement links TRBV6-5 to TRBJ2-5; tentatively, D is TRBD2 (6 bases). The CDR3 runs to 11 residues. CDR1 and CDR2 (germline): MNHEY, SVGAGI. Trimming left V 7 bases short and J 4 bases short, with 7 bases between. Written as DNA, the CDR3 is TGTGCCAGCAACGGGGGAGAGACCCAGTACTTC. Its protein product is CASNGGETQYF.

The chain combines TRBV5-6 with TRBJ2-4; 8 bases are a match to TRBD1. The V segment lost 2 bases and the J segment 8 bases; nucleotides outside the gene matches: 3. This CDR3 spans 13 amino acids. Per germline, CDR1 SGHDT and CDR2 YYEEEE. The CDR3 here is CASSFNRGDIQYF. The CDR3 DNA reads TGTGCCAGCAGCTTTAACAGGGGGGACATTCAGTACTTC.

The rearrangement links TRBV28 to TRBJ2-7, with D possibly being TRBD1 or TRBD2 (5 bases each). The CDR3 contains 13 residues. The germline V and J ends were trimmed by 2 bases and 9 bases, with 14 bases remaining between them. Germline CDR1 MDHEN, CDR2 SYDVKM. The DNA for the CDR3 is TGTGCCAGCAGTTTAGGGGGAGCTGAAAGGCAGTACTTC. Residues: CASSLGGAERQYF.

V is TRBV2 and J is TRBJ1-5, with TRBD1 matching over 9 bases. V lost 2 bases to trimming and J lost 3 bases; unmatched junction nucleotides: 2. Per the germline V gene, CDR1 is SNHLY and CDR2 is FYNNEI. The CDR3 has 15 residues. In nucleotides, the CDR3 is TGTGCCAGCAGTGAAAGGACAGGGGCCAATCAGCCCCAGCATTTT. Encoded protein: CASSERTGANQPQHF. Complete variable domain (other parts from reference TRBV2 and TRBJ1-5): EPEVTQTPSHQVTQMGQEVILRCVPISNHLYFYWYRQILGQKVEFLVSFYNNEISEKSEIFDDQFSVERPDGSNFTLKIRSTKLEDSAMYFCASSERTGANQPQHFGDGTRLSIL.

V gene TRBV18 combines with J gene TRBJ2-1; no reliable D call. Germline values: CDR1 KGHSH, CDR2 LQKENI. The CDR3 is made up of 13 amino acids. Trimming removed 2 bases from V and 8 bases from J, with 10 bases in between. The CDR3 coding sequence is TGTGCCAGCTCACCAGATACAAGGGATGAGCAGTTCTTC. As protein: CASSPDTRDEQFF.

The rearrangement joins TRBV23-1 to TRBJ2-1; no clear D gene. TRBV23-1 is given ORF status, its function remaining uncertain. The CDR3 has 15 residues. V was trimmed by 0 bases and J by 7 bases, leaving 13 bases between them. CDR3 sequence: CASSQSRIRGNEQFF. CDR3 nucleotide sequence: TGCGCCAGCAGTCAATCCCGTATTCGTGGAAATGAGCAGTTCTTC.

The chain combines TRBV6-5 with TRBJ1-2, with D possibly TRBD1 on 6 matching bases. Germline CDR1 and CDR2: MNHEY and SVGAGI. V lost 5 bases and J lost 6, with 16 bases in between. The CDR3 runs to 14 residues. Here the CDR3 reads CASSKMGGADGYTF. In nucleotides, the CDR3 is TGTGCCAGCAGTAAAATGGGGGGCGCGGATGGCTACACCTTC.

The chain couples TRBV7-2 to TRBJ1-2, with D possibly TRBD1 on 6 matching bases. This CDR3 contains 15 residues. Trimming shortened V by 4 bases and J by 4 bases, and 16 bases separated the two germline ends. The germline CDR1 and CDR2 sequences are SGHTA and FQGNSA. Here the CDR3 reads CASSSQGLYSYGYTF. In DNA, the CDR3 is TGTGCCAGCAGCTCACAGGGATTATATAGCTATGGCTACACCTTC.

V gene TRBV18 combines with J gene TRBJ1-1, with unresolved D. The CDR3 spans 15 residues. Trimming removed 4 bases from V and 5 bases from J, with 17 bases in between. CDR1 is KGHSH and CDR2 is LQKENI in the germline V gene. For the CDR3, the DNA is TGTGCCAGCTCACTCTATAAGCAAGAAGGAACTGAAGCTTTCTTT. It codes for CASSLYKQEGTEAFF. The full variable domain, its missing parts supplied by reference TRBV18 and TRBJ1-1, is NAGVMQNPRHLVRRRGQEARLRCSPMKGHSHVYWYRQLPEEGLKFMVYLQKENIIDESGMPKERFSAEFPKEGPSILRIQQVVRGDSAAYFCASSLYKQEGTEAFFGQGTRLTVV.

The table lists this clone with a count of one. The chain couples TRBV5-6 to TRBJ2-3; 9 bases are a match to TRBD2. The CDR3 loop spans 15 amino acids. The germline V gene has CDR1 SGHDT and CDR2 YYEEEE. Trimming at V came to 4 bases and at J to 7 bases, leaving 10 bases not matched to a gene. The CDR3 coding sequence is TGTGCCAGCAGCCCGGACGGCGGGGGGGACAATACGCAGTATTTT. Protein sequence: CASSPDGGGDNTQYF.

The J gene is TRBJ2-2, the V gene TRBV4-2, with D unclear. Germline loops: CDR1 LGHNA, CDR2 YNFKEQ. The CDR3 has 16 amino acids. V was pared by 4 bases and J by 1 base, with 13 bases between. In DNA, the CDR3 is TGTGCCAGCAGCCCGAGAGGCAGGAAGAACACCGGGGAGCTGTTTTTT. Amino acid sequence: CASSPRGRKNTGELFF.

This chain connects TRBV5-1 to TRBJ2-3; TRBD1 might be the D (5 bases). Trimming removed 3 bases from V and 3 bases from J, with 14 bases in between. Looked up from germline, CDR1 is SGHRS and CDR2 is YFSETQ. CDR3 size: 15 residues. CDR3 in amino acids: CASSSQGFSTDTQYF. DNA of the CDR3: TGCGCCAGCAGCTCGCAGGGTTTTTCGACAGATACGCAGTATTTT.

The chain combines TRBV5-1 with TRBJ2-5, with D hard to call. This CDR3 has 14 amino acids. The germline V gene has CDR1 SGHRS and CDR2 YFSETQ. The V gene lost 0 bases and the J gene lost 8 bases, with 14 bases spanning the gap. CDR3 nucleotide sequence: TGCGCCAGCAGCTTGGCCCCAGCCCTCGATACCCAGTACTTC. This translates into CASSLAPALDTQYF.

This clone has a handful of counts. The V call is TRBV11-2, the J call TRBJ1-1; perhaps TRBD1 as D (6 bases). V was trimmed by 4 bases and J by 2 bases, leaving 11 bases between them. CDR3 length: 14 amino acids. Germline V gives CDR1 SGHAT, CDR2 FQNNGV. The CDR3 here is CASSSYRDNTEAFF. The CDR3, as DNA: TGTGCCAGCAGCTCTTACAGGGATAACACTGAAGCTTTCTTT.